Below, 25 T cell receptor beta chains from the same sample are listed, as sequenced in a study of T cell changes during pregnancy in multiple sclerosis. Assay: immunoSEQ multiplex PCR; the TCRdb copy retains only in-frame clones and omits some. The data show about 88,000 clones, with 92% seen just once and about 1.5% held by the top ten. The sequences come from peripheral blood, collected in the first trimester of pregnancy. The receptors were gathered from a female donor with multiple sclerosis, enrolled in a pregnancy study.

DNA of the CDR3: TGCGCCAGCAGCCGGGGAAACAGGGATGTCACTGAAGCTTTCTTT. Translation gives CASSRGNRDVTEAFF. V usage is TRBV5-1 and J usage is TRBJ1-1, with a tentative D call TRBD1 (6 bases). Germline V gives CDR1 SGHRS, CDR2 YFSETQ. The length of the CDR3 is 15 residues. V lost 4 bases, J lost 4 bases, and 17 bases lay in between.

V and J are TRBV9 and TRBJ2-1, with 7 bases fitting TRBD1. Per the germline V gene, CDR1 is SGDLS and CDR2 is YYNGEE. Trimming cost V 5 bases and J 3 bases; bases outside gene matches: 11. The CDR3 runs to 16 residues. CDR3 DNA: TGTGCCAGCAGTATGAACCGGGACAGCTTCTACAATGAGCAGTTCTTC. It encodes CASSMNRDSFYNEQFF.

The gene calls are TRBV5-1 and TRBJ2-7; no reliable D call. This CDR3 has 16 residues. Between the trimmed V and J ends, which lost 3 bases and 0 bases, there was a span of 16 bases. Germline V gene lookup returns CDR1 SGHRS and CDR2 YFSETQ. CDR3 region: CASSSHTTQSSYEQYF. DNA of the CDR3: TGCGCCAGCAGCTCCCACACGACTCAGAGCTCCTACGAGCAGTACTTC.

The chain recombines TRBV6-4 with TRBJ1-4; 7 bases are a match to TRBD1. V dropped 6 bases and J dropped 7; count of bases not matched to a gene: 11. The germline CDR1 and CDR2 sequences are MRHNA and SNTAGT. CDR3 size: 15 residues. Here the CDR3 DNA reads TGTGCCAGCAGCACGGACAGGAGGAGGGTTGAAAAACTGTTTTTT. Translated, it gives CASSTDRRRVEKLFF.

The DNA for the CDR3 is TGTGCCAGTAGTATATCTCTTGGGGCCACTGAAGCTTTCTTT. As protein: CASSISLGATEAFF. The rearrangement joins TRBV19 to TRBJ1-1; a possible D gene is TRBD1 (5 bases). The V gene lost 2 bases and the J gene lost 4 bases, with 11 bases spanning the gap. The CDR3 spans 14 residues. Germline V gene lookup returns CDR1 LNHDA and CDR2 SQIVND (reference sequence).

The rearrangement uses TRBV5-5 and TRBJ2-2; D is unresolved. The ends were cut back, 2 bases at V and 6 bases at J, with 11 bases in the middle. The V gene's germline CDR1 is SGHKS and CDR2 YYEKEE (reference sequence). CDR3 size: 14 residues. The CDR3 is CASSLEVEAGELFF. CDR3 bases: TGTGCCAGCAGCTTAGAGGTTGAGGCCGGGGAGCTGTTTTTT.

The CDR3 DNA is TGTGCCAGCAGTTCCACAGGGGGCTTATACGAGCAGTACTTC. Its translation: CASSSTGGLYEQYF. V gene TRBV28 combines with J gene TRBJ2-7; 9 bases line up with TRBD1. The germline gives CDR1 MDHEN, CDR2 SYDVKM. V gave up 4 bases and J gave up 4 bases; unmatched junction bases: 5. This CDR3 is built from 14 residues.

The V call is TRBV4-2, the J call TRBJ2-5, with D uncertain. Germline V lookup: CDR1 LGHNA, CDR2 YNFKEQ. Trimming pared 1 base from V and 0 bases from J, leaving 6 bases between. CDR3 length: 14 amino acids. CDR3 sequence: CASSQVSDQETQYF. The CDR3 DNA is TGTGCCAGCAGCCAAGTTTCTGACCAAGAGACCCAGTACTTC.

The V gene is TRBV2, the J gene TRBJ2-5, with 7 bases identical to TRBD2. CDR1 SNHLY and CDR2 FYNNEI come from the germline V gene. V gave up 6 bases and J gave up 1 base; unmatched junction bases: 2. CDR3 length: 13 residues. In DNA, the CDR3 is TGTGCCAGCAGAAGGACTAGCCAAGAGACCCAGTACTTC. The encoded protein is CASRRTSQETQYF.

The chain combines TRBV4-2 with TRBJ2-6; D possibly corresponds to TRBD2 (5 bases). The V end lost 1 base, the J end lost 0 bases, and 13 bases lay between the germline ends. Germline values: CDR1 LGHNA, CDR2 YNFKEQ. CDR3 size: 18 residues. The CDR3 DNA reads TGTGCCAGCAGCCAAGTAATCGAGGGCCCCTCTGGGGCCAACGTCCTGACTTTC. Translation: CASSQVIEGPSGANVLTF.

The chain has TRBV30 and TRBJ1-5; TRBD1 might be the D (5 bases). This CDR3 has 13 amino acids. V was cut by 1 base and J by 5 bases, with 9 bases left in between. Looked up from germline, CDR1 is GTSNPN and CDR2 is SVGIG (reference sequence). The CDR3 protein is CAWSGGRDQPQHF. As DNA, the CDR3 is TGTGCCTGGAGTGGGGGCAGGGATCAGCCCCAGCATTTT. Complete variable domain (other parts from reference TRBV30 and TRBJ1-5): SQTIHQWPATLVQPVGSPLSLECTVEGTSNPNLYWYRQAAGRGLQLLFYSVGIGQISSEVPQNLSASRPQDRQFILSSKKLLLSDSGFYLCAWSGGRDQPQHFGDGTRLSIL.

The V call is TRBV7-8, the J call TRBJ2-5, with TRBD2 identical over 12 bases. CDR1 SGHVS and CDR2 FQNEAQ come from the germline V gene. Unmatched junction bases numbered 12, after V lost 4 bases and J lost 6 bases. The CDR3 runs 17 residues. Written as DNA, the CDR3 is TGTGCCAGCAGCTCTAACCTCCCCGGGACTAGCGGGCAGACCCAGTACTTC. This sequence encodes CASSSNLPGTSGQTQYF.

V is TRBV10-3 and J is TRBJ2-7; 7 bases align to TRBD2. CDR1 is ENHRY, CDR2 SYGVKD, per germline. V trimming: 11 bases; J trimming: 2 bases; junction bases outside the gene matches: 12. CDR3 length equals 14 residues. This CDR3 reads CAPGGLGDPYEQYF. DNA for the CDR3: TGTGCCCCCGGGGGGTTAGGGGATCCCTACGAGCAGTACTTC.

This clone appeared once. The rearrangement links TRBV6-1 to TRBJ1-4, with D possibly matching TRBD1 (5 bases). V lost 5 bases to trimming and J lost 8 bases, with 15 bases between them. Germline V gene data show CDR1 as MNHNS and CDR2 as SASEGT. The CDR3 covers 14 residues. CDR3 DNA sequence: TGTGCCAGCAGTAGGGGTAAAGCAAACGAAAAACTGTTTTTT. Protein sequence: CASSRGKANEKLFF.

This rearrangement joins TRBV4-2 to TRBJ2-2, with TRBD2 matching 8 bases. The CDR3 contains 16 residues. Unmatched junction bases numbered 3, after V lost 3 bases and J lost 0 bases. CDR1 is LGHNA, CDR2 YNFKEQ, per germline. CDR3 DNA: TGTGCCAGCAGCCATGACGGGAGGGCGAACACCGGGGAGCTGTTTTTT. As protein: CASSHDGRANTGELFF.

DNA for the CDR3: TGTGCCAGCAGCTCTACTAGCGGGAGATACAATGAGCAGTTCTTC. It codes for CASSSTSGRYNEQFF. The genes are TRBV14 and TRBJ2-1, with 11 bases aligning to TRBD2. V was pared by 5 bases and J by 4 bases, with 4 bases of the junction left unmatched. This CDR3 contains 15 residues. Germline V lookup: CDR1 SGHDN, CDR2 FVKESK.

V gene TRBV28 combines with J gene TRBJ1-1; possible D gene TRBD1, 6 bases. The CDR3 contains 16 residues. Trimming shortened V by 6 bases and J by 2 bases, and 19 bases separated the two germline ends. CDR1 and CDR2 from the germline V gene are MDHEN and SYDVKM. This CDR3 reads CASRGTPGGGNTEAFF. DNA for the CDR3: TGTGCCAGCAGGGGGACCCCGGGAGGGGGAAACACTGAAGCTTTCTTT.

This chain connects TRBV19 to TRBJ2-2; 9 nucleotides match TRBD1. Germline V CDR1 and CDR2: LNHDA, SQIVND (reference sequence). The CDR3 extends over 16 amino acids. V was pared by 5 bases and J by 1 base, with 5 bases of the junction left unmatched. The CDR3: CASSSWGQGNTGELFF. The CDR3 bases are TGTGCCAGTAGTTCGTGGGGACAGGGGAACACCGGGGAGCTGTTTTTT.

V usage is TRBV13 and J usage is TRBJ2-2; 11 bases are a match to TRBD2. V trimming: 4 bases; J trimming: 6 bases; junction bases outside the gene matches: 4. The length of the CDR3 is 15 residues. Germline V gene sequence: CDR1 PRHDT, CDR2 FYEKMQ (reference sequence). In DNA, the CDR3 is TGTGCCAGCAGCTCACGGACTAGCGGGCCCGGGGAGCTGTTTTTT. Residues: CASSSRTSGPGELFF.

The CDR3 coding sequence is TGTGCCAGCAGCTTACAGGTCGGCGCTGAAGCTTTCTTT. It translates to CASSLQVGAEAFF. V is TRBV7-9 and J is TRBJ1-1; D unclear. CDR1 SEHNR and CDR2 FQNEAQ come from the germline V gene (reference sequence). V lost 2 bases and J lost 6, with 10 bases in between. This CDR3 is 13 amino acids long.

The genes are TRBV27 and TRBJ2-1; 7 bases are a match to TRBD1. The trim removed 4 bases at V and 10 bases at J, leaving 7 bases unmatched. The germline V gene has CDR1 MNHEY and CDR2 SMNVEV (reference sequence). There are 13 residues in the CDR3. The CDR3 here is CASSYLPGQEQFF. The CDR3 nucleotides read TGTGCCAGCAGTTACCTACCGGGACAGGAGCAGTTCTTC.

The CDR3 DNA reads as TGTGCCAGCAGCCCGGGACAGGATTACGAGCAGTACTTC. It codes for CASSPGQDYEQYF. This rearrangement joins TRBV7-7 to TRBJ2-7; 8 nucleotides line up with TRBD1. Per the germline V gene, CDR1 is SSHAT and CDR2 is FNYEAQ (reference sequence). CDR3 length: 13 residues. Trimming cost V 5 bases and J 4 bases; bases outside gene matches: 4.

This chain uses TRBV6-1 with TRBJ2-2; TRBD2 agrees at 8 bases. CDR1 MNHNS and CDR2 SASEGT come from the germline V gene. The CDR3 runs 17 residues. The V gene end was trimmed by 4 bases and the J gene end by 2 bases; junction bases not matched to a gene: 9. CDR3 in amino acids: CASSATSGGVNTGELFF. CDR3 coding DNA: TGTGCCAGCAGTGCCACTAGCGGAGGAGTTAACACCGGGGAGCTGTTTTTT.

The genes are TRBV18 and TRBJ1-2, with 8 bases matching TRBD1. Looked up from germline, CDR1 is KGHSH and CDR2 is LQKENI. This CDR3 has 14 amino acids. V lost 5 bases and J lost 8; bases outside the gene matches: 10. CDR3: CASSKAPDRDGYTF. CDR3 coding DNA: TGTGCCAGCTCAAAGGCCCCGGACAGGGACGGCTACACCTTC.

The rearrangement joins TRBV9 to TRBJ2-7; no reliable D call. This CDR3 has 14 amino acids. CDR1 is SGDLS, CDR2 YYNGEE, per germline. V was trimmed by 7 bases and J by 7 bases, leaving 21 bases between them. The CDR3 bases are TGTGCCAGCGGATTAGGAACTACTCCTGTGGAGCAGTACTTC. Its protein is CASGLGTTPVEQYF.